These 13 T cell receptor beta chains were all obtained from the same sample, sequenced in a study of CD8 T cells in ankylosing spondylitis. TCRdb reanalysed the 5' RACE reads using MiXCR and keeps one entry per CDR3 protein. The data show 250,000 to 300,000 distinct CDR3 sequences, with around 19% seen just once and around 7.8% held by the top ten. The sequencing sample was made of blood, either unsorted or a sorted T cell fraction (not recorded which). The receptors come from a male donor with ankylosing spondylitis or in good health (not recorded which).

The rearrangement uses TRBV18 and TRBJ1-4, with 9 nucleotides matching TRBD1. There are 15 residues in the CDR3. V lost 0 bases, J lost 4 bases, and 0 bases stayed unmatched. CDR1 KGHSH and CDR2 LQKENI come from the germline V gene. The DNA of the CDR3 is TGTGCCAGCTCACCACCGACAGGGGGTAATGAAAAACTGTTTTTT. This translates into CASSPPTGGNEKLFF.

CDR3 nucleotide sequence: TGTGCCAGCTCGGAGGGGACCCTCTCCTACGAGCAGTACGTC. Its protein is CASSEGTLSYEQYV. This sequence joins TRBV18 and TRBJ2-7, with D tentatively TRBD2 (6 bases). V lost 6 bases to trimming and J lost 0 bases, with 12 bases between them. Germline V gene lookup returns CDR1 KGHSH and CDR2 LQKENI. This CDR3 region has 14 residues.

This clonotype was seen only a few times. The chain is built from TRBV5-6 and TRBJ2-1, with TRBD2 matching over 11 bases. The germline CDR1 and CDR2 sequences are SGHDT and YYEEEE. The trim removed 4 bases at V and 4 bases at J, leaving 4 bases unmatched. CDR3 length: 15 residues. The CDR3 bases are TGTGCCAGCAGCAGACTAGCGGGACGGTACAATGAGCAGTTCTTC. It yields the protein CASSRLAGRYNEQFF.

V is TRBV3-1 and J is TRBJ2-2; D is possibly TRBD1 or TRBD2 (5 bases each). The V and J ends lost 4 bases and 9 bases respectively, with 15 bases between them. The CDR3 extends over 14 amino acids. Germline assignment: CDR1 LGHDT and CDR2 YNNKEL (reference sequence). CDR3 sequence (DNA): TGTGCCAGCAGCCCCGGATCCACGGGGCGGGAGCTGTTTTTT. Encoded protein: CASSPGSTGRELFF.

This clonotype has only a few counts. The CDR3 region is CASSWTGGQETQYF. The CDR3 DNA follows: TGCGCCAGCAGCTGGACAGGGGGCCAAGAGACCCAGTACTTC. The chain has TRBV5-1 and TRBJ2-5, with 10 bases matching TRBD1. The CDR3 runs 14 residues. Germline CDR1 and CDR2: SGHRS and YFSETQ. With 3 bases clipped from V and 1 base from J, the junction kept 0 bases outside the gene matches.

This clonotype was observed a few times. The V and J genes are TRBV27 and TRBJ1-2; a weak D match, TRBD1 (5 bases). There are 15 residues in the CDR3. Germline CDR1 reads MNHEY; CDR2 reads SMNVEV (reference sequence). Trimming cost V 6 bases and J 5 bases, with 19 bases left between them. CDR3 DNA sequence: TGTGCCAGCAGCCCGTCCTTAGGGGTACTTTATGGCTACACCTTC. Its translation: CASSPSLGVLYGYTF.

In its sample, this clonotype was seen a few times. The V and J genes are TRBV12-3 or TRBV12-4 and TRBJ2-5; D might be TRBD2 (5 bases). This CDR3 contains 13 residues. V gave up 3 bases and J gave up 4 bases, with 9 bases separating them. Here the CDR3 reads CASSFVRGETQYF. CDR3 nucleotide sequence: TGTGCCAGCAGTTTCGTCCGGGGAGAGACCCAGTACTTC.

This clonotype has more than one count but fewer than ten. This rearrangement joins TRBV5-1 to TRBJ2-3; D is unclear. The CDR3 runs to 13 residues. The germline V and J ends were trimmed by 4 bases and 2 bases, with 8 bases remaining between them. Germline-derived CDR1 and CDR2 are SGHRS and YFSETQ. CDR3 nucleotide sequence: TGCGCCAGCAGCCCTCTCGTCACAGATACGCAGTATTTT. Protein product: CASSPLVTDTQYF.

This clonotype came up a few times. The chain carries TRBV28 and TRBJ1-2; D is uncertain. Trimming cost V 5 bases and J 4 bases, with 8 bases left between them. Germline V CDR1 and CDR2: MDHEN, SYDVKM. CDR3 length: 12 amino acids. As DNA, the CDR3 is TGTGCCAGCAGTACCCAGTTCTATGGCTACACCTTC. Residues: CASSTQFYGYTF.

The chain has TRBV5-1 and TRBJ2-3, with 8 bases that match TRBD1. The CDR3 is made up of 14 amino acids. From germline, CDR1 is SGHRS and CDR2 YFSETQ. Trimming cost V 7 bases and J 3 bases; bases outside gene matches: 7. The CDR3 nucleotides read TGCGCCAGCGCAGGGGGCGGTAGTACAGATACGCAGTATTTT. It translates to CASAGGGSTDTQYF.

The CDR3 DNA is TGTGCCAGCAGCCAAGGAGGGGCGAGCACAGATACGCAGTATTTT. This translates into CASSQGGASTDTQYF. J is TRBJ2-3 and V is TRBV3-1; D possibly uses TRBD1 or TRBD2 (5 bases each). The CDR3 contains 15 residues. The germline V gene encodes CDR1 LGHDT and CDR2 YNNKEL (reference sequence). Trimming took 1 base from V and 0 from J, leaving 8 bases between them.

There are a few counts of this clonotype. The chain uses TRBV20-1 and TRBJ2-5; 9 bases match TRBD1. Germline V gene sequence: CDR1 DFQATT, CDR2 SNEGSKA (reference sequence). The CDR3 contains 15 residues. Unmatched junction bases numbered 7, after V lost 4 bases and J lost 1 base. The CDR3 DNA is TGCAGTGCTACACAGGGGGCTCTGGTCCAAGAGACCCAGTACTTC. Its protein is CSATQGALVQETQYF.

Turning to this clonotype: A read error may explain this, as a much larger clone is one base away. The CDR3 carries no conserved terminal phenylalanine or tryptophan, so it likely arises from a read error. This rearrangement joins TRBV20-1 to TRBJ2-2, with D uncertain. Germline CDR1 reads DFQATT; CDR2 reads SNEGSKA (reference sequence). V lost 3 bases to trimming and J lost 0 bases, with 8 bases between them. The CDR3 totals 14 residues. The CDR3 reads CSASQQPNTGELFS. The CDR3 DNA is TGCAGTGCTAGTCAGCAGCCGAACACCGGGGAGCTGTTTTCT.